Listed here are 16 T cell receptor beta chains from one sample, sequenced in a study of OX40 agonist ivuxolimab in advanced cancers. Library prep was done by the immunoSEQ multiplex PCR assay. This immuneACCESS table, as held by TCRdb, lists in-frame sequences with V and J called but not all clones. Of the missing ones, under half trace to an unresolved V gene in checked studies; the others have no known cause. The sample profile shows around 49,000 clones; approximately 88% of them were found once. In total, the top ten clones hold roughly 15% of the sample. The source material was CD4+ or CD8+ T cells sorted from blood, sampled in a trial of the OX40 agonist ivuxolimab. Receptors originate from an adult with an advanced solid tumor such as melanoma, head and neck, liver or kidney cancer.

Note on this clone: One end of the junction is discordant with germline, which a read error may explain. V is TRBV20-1 and J is TRBJ2-5; D perhaps matches TRBD1 (7 bases). Germline-derived CDR1 and CDR2 are DFQATT and SNEGSKA (reference sequence). The CDR3 is 11 amino acids. The CDR3, as DNA: TGCAGTGCTCGGAACAGGGCAGGGGGGCACTTC. Translation: CSARNRAGGHF.

The rearrangement uses TRBV15 and TRBJ2-2, with 8 positions matching TRBD2. This CDR3 has 14 amino acids. V lost 6 bases to trimming and J lost 1 base; unmatched junction nucleotides: 1. Germline V gives CDR1 LNHNV, CDR2 YYDKDF (reference sequence). The CDR3 bases are TGTGCCACCAGTAGCGGGATGAACACCGGGGAGCTGTTTTTT. Its translation: CATSSGMNTGELFF.

This clone has just one count. This sample also contains other DNA sequences that code for the same CDR3. The CDR3 nucleotides read TGTGCCAGCAGCGTAGGCGGGAACTCCTACGAGCAGTACTTC. Translating gives CASSVGGNSYEQYF. The gene calls are TRBV9 and TRBJ2-7; a possible D gene is TRBD2 (6 bases). The CDR3 length is 14 residues. Trimming left V 0 bases short and J 0 bases short, with 7 bases between. The germline gives CDR1 SGDLS, CDR2 YYNGEE.

The chain uses TRBV5-6 and TRBJ2-7; 9 positions match TRBD1. Per the germline V gene, CDR1 is SGHDT and CDR2 is YYEEEE. CDR3 size: 13 residues. V lost 1 base, J lost 11 bases, and 7 bases stayed unmatched. CDR3 DNA: TGTGCCAGCAGCTTGTCTAAGGGACAGGGCGAGTACTTC. Amino acids: CASSLSKGQGEYF.

This clone was observed a handful of times. The rearrangement uses TRBV27 and TRBJ1-4; D call uncertain. V was clipped by 5 bases and J by 5 bases, with 12 bases between them. The CDR3 covers 14 residues. Per germline, CDR1 MNHEY and CDR2 SMNVEV (reference sequence). CDR3 loop: CASSPKRRNEKLFF. CDR3 nucleotide sequence: TGTGCCAGCAGTCCAAAGCGGAGGAATGAAAAACTGTTTTTT.

CDR3 DNA: TGTGCCAGCAGCTTAGAGGTCAGGGACCAAGAGACCCAGTACTTC. It yields the protein CASSLEVRDQETQYF. V and J are TRBV11-3 and TRBJ2-5; D may be TRBD1 (5 bases). This CDR3 has 15 amino acids. Germline lookup yields CDR1 SGHNT and CDR2 YENEEA. With 0 bases removed from V and 0 bases from J, the gap between germline ends came to 8 bases.

The rearrangement uses TRBV2 and TRBJ2-3; 7 bases match TRBD2. Trimming took 7 bases from V and 6 from J; bases not matched to a gene: 10. The CDR3 contains 14 residues. CDR1 is SNHLY and CDR2 is FYNNEI in the germline V gene. The CDR3 DNA reads as TGTGCCAGCACTTATGCGGGGGTGGGGGATACGCAGTATTTT. This gives the protein CASTYAGVGDTQYF. The full variable domain, its missing parts supplied by reference TRBV2 and TRBJ2-3, is EPEVTQTPSHQVTQMGQEVILRCVPISNHLYFYWYRQILGQKVEFLVSFYNNEISEKSEIFDDQFSVERPDGSNFTLKIRSTKLEDSAMYFCASTYAGVGDTQYFGPGTRLTVL.

The chain uses TRBV28 and TRBJ2-7, with D uncertain. This CDR3 is 10 amino acids long. Germline values: CDR1 MDHEN, CDR2 SYDVKM. V lost 5 bases and J lost 4, with 3 bases in between. The CDR3 region has the DNA TGTGCCAGCAGTATGTACGAGCAGTACTTC. Amino acids: CASSMYEQYF. The whole variable domain, remainder taken from reference TRBV28 and TRBJ2-7, is DVKVTQSSRYLVKRTGEKVFLECVQDMDHENMFWYRQDPGLGLRLIYFSYDVKMKEKGDIPEGYSVSREKKERFSLILESASTNQTSMYLCASSMYEQYFGPGTRLTVT.

The V and J genes are TRBV5-1 and TRBJ2-3; D gene ambiguous. The germline gives CDR1 SGHRS, CDR2 YFSETQ. Trimming pared 0 bases from V and 0 bases from J, leaving 17 bases between. The CDR3 contains 18 residues. CDR3 region: CASSLAFLRESSTDTQYF. The CDR3 DNA is TGCGCCAGCAGCTTGGCCTTCTTAAGGGAATCTAGCACAGATACGCAGTATTTT. The full variable domain, in which reference TRBV5-1 and TRBJ2-3 provide the parts outside the CDR3, is KAGVTQTPRYLIKTRGQQVTLSCSPISGHRSVSWYQQTPGQGLQFLFEYFSETQRNKGNFPGRFSGRQFSNSRSEMNVSTLELGDSALYLCASSLAFLRESSTDTQYFGPGTRLTVL.

The chain uses TRBV27 and TRBJ2-3; D perhaps matches TRBD2 (5 bases). Germline V gene lookup returns CDR1 MNHEY and CDR2 SMNVEV (reference sequence). V was trimmed by 3 bases and J by 4 bases, leaving 11 bases between them. The CDR3 runs 14 residues. For the CDR3, the DNA is TGTGCCAGCAGTTTTAGCGCTGGGGCAGATACGCAGTATTTT. Translated: CASSFSAGADTQYF.

The chain uses TRBV4-1 and TRBJ2-3; 8 nucleotides align to TRBD2. The CDR3 has 16 amino acids. CDR1 and CDR2 from the germline V gene are MGHRA and YSYEKL. V was pared by 4 bases and J by 0 bases, with 6 bases of the junction left unmatched. CDR3 sequence: CASSPWASGSTDTQYF. For the CDR3, the DNA is TGCGCCAGCAGCCCCTGGGCTAGCGGGAGCACAGATACGCAGTATTTT.

This chain joins TRBV5-6 and TRBJ2-7; the D gene is possibly TRBD1 (6 bases). The germline V gene encodes CDR1 SGHDT and CDR2 YYEEEE. V was clipped by 0 bases and J by 8 bases, with 15 bases between them. This CDR3 region has 14 residues. The CDR3 DNA reads as TGTGCCAGCAGCTTGGGTGCTACAGGGCACAAGCAGTACTTC. It translates to CASSLGATGHKQYF.

This clone was counted once. J is TRBJ2-7 and V is TRBV27, with TRBD2 as a possible D gene (6 bases). Trimming shortened V by 7 bases and J by 3 bases, and 19 bases separated the two germline ends. Germline loops: CDR1 MNHEY, CDR2 SMNVEV (reference sequence). The CDR3 runs 15 residues. The CDR3 sequence: CASTPLGSGDYEQYF. The CDR3 DNA follows: TGTGCCAGCACACCCCTCGGGAGCGGAGACTACGAGCAGTACTTC.

The rearrangement uses TRBV28 and TRBJ2-1, with 11 bases fitting TRBD2. The germline CDR1 and CDR2 sequences are MDHEN and SYDVKM. V was pared by 9 bases and J by 8 bases, with 6 bases of the junction left unmatched. The CDR3 has 13 amino acids. CDR3 nucleotides: TGTGCCAGTTTTAGCGGGGGGGCCGATGAGCAGTTCTTC. Translated, it gives CASFSGGADEQFF.

As concerns this clone: At one end, the junction sequence differs from germline, possibly due to a read error. The V call is TRBV5-1, the J call TRBJ1-1; D ambiguous. The germline gives CDR1 SGHRS, CDR2 YFSETQ. The CDR3 extends over 13 amino acids. CDR3 nucleotide sequence: TGCGCCAGCAGCTTGGGAGGGAACCCTGAAGCTTTCTTT. Translated, it gives CASSLGGNPEAFF.

This sequence joins TRBV15 and TRBJ2-3; D is unclear. Trimming stripped 0 bases from V and 4 bases from J, with 2 bases between. Germline V gene data show CDR1 as LNHNV and CDR2 as YYDKDF (reference sequence). The CDR3 has 12 amino acids. In nucleotides, the CDR3 is TGTGCCACCAGCAGAGAGGCAGATACGCAGTATTTT. It yields the protein CATSREADTQYF.